This T cell receptor beta chain emerged from a study of tissue T cells after allogeneic stem cell transplantation. Trimming pared 7 bases from V and 0 bases from J, leaving 14 bases between. The CDR3 consists of 15 residues. CDR1 and CDR2 (germline): FNHDT, SITEND (reference sequence). The table came from immunoSEQ multiplex PCR; TCRdb's copy has only in-frame clones and leaves some out. The table has some 19,000 clones, about 70% seen once; the top ten hold roughly 0.38%. Study-wide results and caveats: Sampling depth was limited, and the cohort was small and clinically varied. Shared clones across patients were few; motif clustering revealed tissue-specific shared signatures.

This clone has more than one count but fewer than ten. Its antigen is undetermined. The listed genes are named as in mouse. Read sequence stops 1 residue before the CDR3 end, and the germline J gene provides the missing end. This TCR derives from a female BALB/c mouse in good health. The strain's MHC type: H2-d. The chain links TRBV19 to TRBJ1-3, with D maybe TRBD1 (6 bases). Material: blood. CDR3 amino acids: CASRKDRNSGNTLYF. The sequenced CDR3 bases are TGTGCCAGCCGTAAGGACAGAAATTCTGGAAATACGCTCTAT.